This TCR beta chain was captured in a study of T cells expressing NK-cell markers. Overall study context: It was sorted CD3+CD56+NKG2C+, CD3+CD56+NKG2C- and CD3+CD56-NKG2C+ T cells that supplied the TCR beta repertoires.

CDR3 size: 14 residues. 5'RACE template switching with UMIs generated TCR beta cDNA. TCRdb re-called the 5' RACE reads and shows each CDR3 protein once, DNA omitted. The sample data list 30,000 or so distinct CDR3 sequences. The source material was blood T cells: a sorted CD56 or NKG2C T cell subset, CD4+ or CD8+ T cells, or bulk PBMC T cells (not recorded which). This chain joins TRBV12-3 or TRBV12-4 and TRBJ2-3; TCRdb's D call of TRBD2 is untestable without DNA. The sequence derives from a woman aged 18-70 years in good health. The CDR3 loop reads CASRDSLNADTQYF.